The 5 T cell receptor beta chains given below trace back to one sample, sequenced in a study of cytomegalovirus exposure and HLA in healthy donors. The PCR used 60 Vbeta and 13 Jbeta primers. Produced via immunoSEQ multiplex PCR; TCRdb's table is partial and in-frame only. The table lists 55,000 to 80,000 clones, approximately 85% of them singletons, with roughly 10% in the top ten. The sample comprised PBMCs. The receptors were sampled from a female donor in good health and CMV-seronegative.

The genes are TRBV7-8 and TRBJ1-5; the match to TRBD1 covers 7 bases. V lost 2 bases, J lost 3 bases, and 4 bases stayed unmatched. Per germline, CDR1 SGHVS and CDR2 FQNEAQ. This CDR3 has 15 amino acids. The CDR3 is CASSLQGVINQPQHF. The CDR3 DNA follows: TGTGCCAGCAGCTTACAGGGGGTCATCAATCAGCCCCAGCATTTT.

This clone has a single count. The rearrangement joins TRBV6-4 to TRBJ1-3; D is possibly TRBD1 (5 bases). This CDR3 is 18 amino acids long. The germline CDR1 and CDR2 sequences are MRHNA and SNTAGT. With 10 bases removed from V and 0 bases from J, the gap between germline ends came to 25 bases. CDR3 in DNA: TGTGCCACCGCCCTGTTTAGGGGTAACCTTTACTCTGGAAACACCATATATTTT. This codes for CATALFRGNLYSGNTIYF.

The gene calls are TRBV4-1 and TRBJ2-2; a possible D gene is TRBD1 (6 bases). This CDR3 spans 17 amino acids. Trimming shortened V by 2 bases and J by 7 bases, and 20 bases separated the two germline ends. Germline CDR1 is MGHRA and CDR2 is YSYEKL. CDR3: CASSQFPSGAAGGELFF. The CDR3 DNA reads as TGCGCCAGCAGCCAATTTCCCTCAGGGGCTGCGGGCGGGGAGCTGTTTTTT.

Remarks on this clone: Other DNA sequences in the sample encode the same CDR3. This rearrangement joins TRBV5-1 to TRBJ1-1; TRBD1 aligns across 8 bases. Germline-derived CDR1 and CDR2 are SGHRS and YFSETQ. The CDR3 is 14 amino acids. V dropped 1 base and J dropped 5; count of bases not matched to a gene: 4. The CDR3 DNA reads TGCGCCAGCAGCTTGACAGGGGGAGGGACTGAAGCTTTCTTT. Its translation is CASSLTGGGTEAFF.

The chain recombines TRBV2 with TRBJ1-1, with D perhaps matching TRBD1 (5 bases). V shed 4 bases and J shed 8 bases, with 17 bases lying between them. The CDR3 consists of 14 residues. From germline, CDR1 is SNHLY and CDR2 FYNNEI. The CDR3 region has the DNA TGTGCCAGCAGTGCCAGGGCGGGGCTCAAGGAAGCTTTCTTT. It specifies CASSARAGLKEAFF.